The text below deals with one T cell receptor beta chain. The data were obtained in a study of blood T cell repertoires in COVID-19. In the study overall: Sites across the United States, Italy and Spain contributed samples from acute and convalescent COVID-19. Sources were T cells, B-cell-depleted T cells, or PBMCs; the material itself was cDNA or gDNA.

Study processing details: Amplifying reference gene primers gave estimates of nucleated cell counts. The repertoire was sequenced with immunoSEQ multiplex PCR; TCRdb's copy has only in-frame clones and lacks some. V and J calls and clone size come straight from that table; D and trimming were deduced from the DNA. The sample has 100,000 to 150,000 clones, about 88% seen once. This CDR3 spans 15 amino acids. CDR1 and CDR2 (germline): KGHSH, LQKENI. After removal of 3 bases from V and 4 bases from J, the junction contained 5 bases not matched to a gene. This TCR was sampled from an elderly woman with acute or convalescent COVID-19. Sequenced sample: peripheral blood. The chain combines TRBV18 with TRBJ1-5; 8 bases align to TRBD1. CDR3 bases: TGTGCCAGCTCACCTATACGGACAGGGAATCAGCCCCAGCATTTT. Its protein product is CASSPIRTGNQPQHF.